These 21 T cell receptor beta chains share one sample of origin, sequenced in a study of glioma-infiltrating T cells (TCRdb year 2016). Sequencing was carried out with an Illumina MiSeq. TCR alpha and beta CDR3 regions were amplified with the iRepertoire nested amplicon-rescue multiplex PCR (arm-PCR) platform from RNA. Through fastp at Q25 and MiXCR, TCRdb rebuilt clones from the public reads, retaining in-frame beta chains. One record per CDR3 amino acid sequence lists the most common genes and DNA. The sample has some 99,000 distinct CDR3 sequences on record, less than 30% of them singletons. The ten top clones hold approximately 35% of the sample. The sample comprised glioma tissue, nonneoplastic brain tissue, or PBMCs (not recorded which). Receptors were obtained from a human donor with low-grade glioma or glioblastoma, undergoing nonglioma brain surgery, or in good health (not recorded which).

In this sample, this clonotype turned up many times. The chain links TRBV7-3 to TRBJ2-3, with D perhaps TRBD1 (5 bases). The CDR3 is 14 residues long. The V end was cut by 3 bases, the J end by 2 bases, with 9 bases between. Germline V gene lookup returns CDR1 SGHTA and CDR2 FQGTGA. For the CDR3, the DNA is TGTGCCAGCAGCTTGAACAGGAACACAGATACGCAGTATTTT. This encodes CASSLNRNTDTQYF.

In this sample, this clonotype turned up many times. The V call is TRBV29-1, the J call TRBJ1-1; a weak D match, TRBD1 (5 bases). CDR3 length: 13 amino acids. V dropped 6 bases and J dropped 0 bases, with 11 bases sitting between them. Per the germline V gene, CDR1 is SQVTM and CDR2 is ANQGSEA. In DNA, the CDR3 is TGCAGCGTAGCGGGACGTTTGAACACTGAAGCTTTCTTT. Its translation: CSVAGRLNTEAFF.

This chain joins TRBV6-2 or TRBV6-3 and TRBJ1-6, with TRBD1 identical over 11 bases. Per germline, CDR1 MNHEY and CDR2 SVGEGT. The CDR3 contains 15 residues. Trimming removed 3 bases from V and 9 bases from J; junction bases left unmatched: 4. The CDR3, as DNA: TGTGCCAGCAGTTATTCCGGGACAGGGGGTTCACCCCTCCACTTT. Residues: CASSYSGTGGSPLHF.

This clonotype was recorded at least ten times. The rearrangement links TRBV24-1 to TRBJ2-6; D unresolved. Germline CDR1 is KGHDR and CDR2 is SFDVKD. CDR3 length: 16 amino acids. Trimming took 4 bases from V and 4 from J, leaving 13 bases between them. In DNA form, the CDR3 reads TGTGCCACCAGTGACTTCGATCGAGGCGGGGCCAACGTCCTGACTTTC. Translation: CATSDFDRGGANVLTF.

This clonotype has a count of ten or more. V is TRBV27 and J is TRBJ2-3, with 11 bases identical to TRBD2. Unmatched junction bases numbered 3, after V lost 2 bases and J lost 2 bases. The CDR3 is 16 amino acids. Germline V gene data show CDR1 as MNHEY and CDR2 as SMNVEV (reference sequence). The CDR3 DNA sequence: TGTGCCAGCAGTTTACTAGCGGGGGGTATCACAGATACGCAGTATTTT. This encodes CASSLLAGGITDTQYF.

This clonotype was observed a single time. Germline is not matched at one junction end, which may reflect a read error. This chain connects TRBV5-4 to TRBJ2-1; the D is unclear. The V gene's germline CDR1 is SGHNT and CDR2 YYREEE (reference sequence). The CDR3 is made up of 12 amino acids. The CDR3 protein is CASSPSYNEQSF. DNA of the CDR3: TGTGCCAGCAGCCCATCTTACAATGAGCAGTCCTTC.

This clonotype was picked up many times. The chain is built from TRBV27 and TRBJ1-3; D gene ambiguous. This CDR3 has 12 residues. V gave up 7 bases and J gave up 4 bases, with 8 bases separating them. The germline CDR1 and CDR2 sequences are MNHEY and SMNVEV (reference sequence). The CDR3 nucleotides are TGTGCCAGCATAAGTGACGGAAACACCATATATTTT. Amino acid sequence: CASISDGNTIYF.

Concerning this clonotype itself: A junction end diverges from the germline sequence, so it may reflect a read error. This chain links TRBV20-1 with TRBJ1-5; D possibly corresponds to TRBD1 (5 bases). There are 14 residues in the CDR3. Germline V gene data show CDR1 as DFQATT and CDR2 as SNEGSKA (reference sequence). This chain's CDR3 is CSARTDDSNQHQHF. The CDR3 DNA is TGCAGTGCTAGGACAGACGATAGCAATCAGCACCAGCATTTT.

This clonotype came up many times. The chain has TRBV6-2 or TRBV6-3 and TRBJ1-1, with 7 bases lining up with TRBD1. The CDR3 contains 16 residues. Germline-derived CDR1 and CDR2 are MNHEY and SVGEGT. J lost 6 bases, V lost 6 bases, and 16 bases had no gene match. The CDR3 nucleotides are TGTGCCAGCAGCCGCGGGCCGACAGGGCTTAACGCTGAAGCTTTCTTT. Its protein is CASSRGPTGLNAEAFF.

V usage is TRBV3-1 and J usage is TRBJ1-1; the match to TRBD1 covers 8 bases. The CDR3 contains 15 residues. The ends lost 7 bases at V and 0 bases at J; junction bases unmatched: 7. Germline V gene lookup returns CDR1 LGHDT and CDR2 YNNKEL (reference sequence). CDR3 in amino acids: CASKTGASVNTEAFF. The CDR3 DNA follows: TGTGCCAGCAAGACAGGGGCGTCGGTGAACACTGAAGCTTTCTTT.

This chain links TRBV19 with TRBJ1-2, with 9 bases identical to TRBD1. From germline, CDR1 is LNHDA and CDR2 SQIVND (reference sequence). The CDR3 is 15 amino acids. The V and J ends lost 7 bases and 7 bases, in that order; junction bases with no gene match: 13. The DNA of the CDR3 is TGTGCCAGTACCACTCAACCCGGGACAGGGTTTGGCTACACCTTC. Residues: CASTTQPGTGFGYTF.

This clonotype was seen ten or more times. The CDR3 nucleotides are TGTGCCAGCCAAGGGGCGCTTCGGGGGACCATATATTTT. This translates into CASQGALRGTIYF. This sequence joins TRBV28 and TRBJ1-3; possible D gene TRBD1, 5 bases. This CDR3 contains 13 residues. Trimming left V 8 bases short and J 10 bases short, with 18 bases between. CDR1 is MDHEN, CDR2 SYDVKM, per germline.

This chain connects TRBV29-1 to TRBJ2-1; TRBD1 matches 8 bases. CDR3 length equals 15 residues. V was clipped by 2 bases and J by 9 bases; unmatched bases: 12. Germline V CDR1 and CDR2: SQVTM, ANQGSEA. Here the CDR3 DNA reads TGCAGCGTTGAAACCTTTAGGACAGGGAAGGGTGAGCAGTTCTTC. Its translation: CSVETFRTGKGEQFF.

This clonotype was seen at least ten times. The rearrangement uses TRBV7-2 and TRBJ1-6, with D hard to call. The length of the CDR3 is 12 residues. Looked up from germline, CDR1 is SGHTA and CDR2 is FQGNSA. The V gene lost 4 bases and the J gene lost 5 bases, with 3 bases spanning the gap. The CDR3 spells CASSYNNSPLHF. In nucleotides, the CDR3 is TGTGCCAGCAGCTACAATAATTCACCCCTCCACTTT.

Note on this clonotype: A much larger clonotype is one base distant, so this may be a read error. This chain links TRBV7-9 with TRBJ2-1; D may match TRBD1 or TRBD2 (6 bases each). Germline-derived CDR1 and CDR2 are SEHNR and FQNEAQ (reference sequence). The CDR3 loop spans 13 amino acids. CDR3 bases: TGTGCCAGCAGGCGGAAGGGGGGCCGTGAGAAGTTCTTC. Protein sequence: CASRRKGGREKFF.

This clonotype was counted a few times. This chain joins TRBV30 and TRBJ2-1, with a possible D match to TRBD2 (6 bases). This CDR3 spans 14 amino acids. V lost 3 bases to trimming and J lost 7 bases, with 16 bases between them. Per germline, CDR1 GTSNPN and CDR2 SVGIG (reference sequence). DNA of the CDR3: TGTGCCTGGAGCCGACTCCTTCGGGGGAATGAGCAGTTCTTC. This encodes CAWSRLLRGNEQFF.

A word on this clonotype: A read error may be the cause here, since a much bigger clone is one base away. CDR3 residues: CASSLIGPGPFSYGQYF. The CDR3 region has the DNA TGTGCCAGCAGCTTAATCGGTCCAGGACCCTTCTCCTACGGGCAGTACTTC. This chain joins TRBV11-2 and TRBJ2-7; no reliable D call. Germline CDR1 reads SGHAT; CDR2 reads FQNNGV. This CDR3 spans 17 amino acids.

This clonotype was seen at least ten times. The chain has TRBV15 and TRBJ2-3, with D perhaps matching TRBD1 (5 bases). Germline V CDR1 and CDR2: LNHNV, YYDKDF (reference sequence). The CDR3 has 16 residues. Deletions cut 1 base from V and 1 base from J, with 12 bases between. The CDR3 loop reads CATSRVFGRGTDTQYF. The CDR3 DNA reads TGTGCCACCAGCAGAGTGTTTGGCAGGGGCACAGATACGCAGTATTTT.

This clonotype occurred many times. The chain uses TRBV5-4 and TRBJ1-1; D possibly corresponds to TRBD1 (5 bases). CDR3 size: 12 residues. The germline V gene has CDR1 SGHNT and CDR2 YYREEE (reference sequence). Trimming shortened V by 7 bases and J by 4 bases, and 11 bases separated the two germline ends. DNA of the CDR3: TGTGCCAGCGGCCCTAGGGGCACTGAAGCTTTCTTT. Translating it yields CASGPRGTEAFF.

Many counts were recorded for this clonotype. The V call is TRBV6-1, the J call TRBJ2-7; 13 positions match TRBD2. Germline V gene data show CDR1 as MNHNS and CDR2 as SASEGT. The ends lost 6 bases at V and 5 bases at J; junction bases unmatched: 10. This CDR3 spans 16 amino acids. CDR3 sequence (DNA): TGTGCCAGCAGGCGAGGACTAGCGGGAGAGAAAGACGAGCAGTACTTC. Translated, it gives CASRRGLAGEKDEQYF.

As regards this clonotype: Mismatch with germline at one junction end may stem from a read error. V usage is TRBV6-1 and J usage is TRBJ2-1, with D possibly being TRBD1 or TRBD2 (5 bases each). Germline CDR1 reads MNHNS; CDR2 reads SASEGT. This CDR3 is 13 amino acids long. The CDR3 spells CSSAGSSYNEQFF. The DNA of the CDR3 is TGTTCCAGTGCAGGGAGCTCCTACAATGAGCAGTTCTTC.